This T cell receptor beta chain was captured by sequencing in a study of somatic mutations in cytotoxic T cells in rheumatoid arthritis. The method was immunoSEQ multiplex PCR; TCRdb's version includes in-frame clones alone and lacks a portion of them. The sample has more than 35,000 clones; around 80% are singletons. Worth noting for this clone: Its specificity is unknown.

Findings and limits, study-wide: Healthy controls showed no age-related rise in CD8+ clonality, whereas rheumatoid arthritis patients did. In rheumatoid arthritis patients, the slight underrepresentation of TRBV07 was not adjusted for multiple comparisons. The top CD8+ clone topped 20% of CD8+ cells in about an eighth of the roughly 65 patients.

The CDR3 is 13 amino acids. Germline V gives CDR1 MDHEN, CDR2 SYDVKM. V was shortened by 7 bases and J by 1 base, with 11 bases between the two germline ends. Magnetic beads with positive selection isolated CD4+ and CD8+ fractions, whose purity was verified by flow cytometry. The rearrangement joins TRBV28 to TRBJ2-7; the D is unclear. Material: CD8+ T cells sorted from blood. The receptor comes from a man in his forties or fifties in good health. This CDR3 reads CASTLDSSYEQYF. The CDR3 DNA is TGTGCCAGCACCTTGGATAGTTCCTACGAGCAGTACTTC.